Below are 20 T cell receptor beta chains sequenced from a single sample in a study of T cell responses to AZD1222 COVID-19 vaccine. The repertoire was sequenced with immunoSEQ multiplex PCR; TCRdb's copy has only in-frame clones and lacks some. The sample shows some 120,000 clones, around 89% of them seen only once. The sample here was peripheral blood, taken on day 0 of MenACWY control vaccination. These receptors originate from an adult in good health.

V gene TRBV23-1 combines with J gene TRBJ2-1; TRBD2 matches 10 bases. TRBV23-1 is an ORF for which the function is uncertain. The CDR3 covers 18 residues. V was clipped by 3 bases and J by 1 base; unmatched bases: 9. CDR3 loop: CASSHSTSGRASYNEQFF. The DNA of the CDR3 is TGCGCCAGCAGTCATTCAACCAGCGGGAGGGCTTCCTACAATGAGCAGTTCTTC.

This clone appeared a few times. The chain couples TRBV7-8 to TRBJ2-7; TRBD1 matches at 9 bases. Losses at the gene ends were 8 bases for V and 3 bases for J; bases not matched to a gene: 5. This CDR3 is 13 amino acids long. CDR1 SGHVS and CDR2 FQNEAQ come from the germline V gene. The CDR3: CASAWDRDYEQYF. DNA of the CDR3: TGTGCCAGCGCGTGGGACAGGGACTACGAGCAGTACTTC.

The chain uses TRBV4-1 and TRBJ2-7; the D gene could be TRBD1 or TRBD2 (5 bases each). The germline CDR1 and CDR2 sequences are MGHRA and YSYEKL. Between the trimmed V and J ends, which lost 0 bases and 5 bases, there was a span of 23 bases. The CDR3 covers 18 residues. CDR3 DNA: TGCGCCAGCAGCCAAGATGTACCGGGTAGAGGGGTCAGCGACGAGCAGTACTTC. Its translation: CASSQDVPGRGVSDEQYF.

This rearrangement joins TRBV28 to TRBJ2-7; TRBD1 matches 7 bases. CDR3 size: 16 residues. Losses at the gene ends were 6 bases for V and 4 bases for J; bases not matched to a gene: 15. From germline, CDR1 is MDHEN and CDR2 SYDVKM. The CDR3 sequence: CASRGTGANTRYEQYF. In DNA, the CDR3 is TGTGCCAGCAGGGGTACAGGGGCCAATACGAGGTACGAGCAGTACTTC.

V and J are TRBV6-5 and TRBJ2-1; 7 bases fit TRBD2. Germline V gene sequence: CDR1 MNHEY, CDR2 SVGAGI. The CDR3 spans 15 residues. V gave up 6 bases and J gave up 6 bases; unmatched junction bases: 11. The CDR3 spells CASSPRRELVNEQFF. CDR3 DNA: TGTGCCAGCAGCCCCCGGCGGGAGTTAGTCAATGAGCAGTTCTTC.

This chain connects TRBV4-1 to TRBJ2-5, with TRBD2 matching 10 bases. The CDR3 has 17 residues. Per the germline V gene, CDR1 is MGHRA and CDR2 is YSYEKL. After removal of 0 bases from V and 4 bases from J, the junction contained 8 bases not matched to a gene. DNA of the CDR3: TGCGCCAGCAGCCAAGATTTTAGCGGGAGGTCCACAGAGACCCAGTACTTC. This codes for CASSQDFSGRSTETQYF.

The chain combines TRBV5-1 with TRBJ2-3; TRBD2 matches at 8 bases. CDR1 and CDR2 (germline): SGHRS, YFSETQ. The CDR3 length is 17 residues. J gave up 5 bases and V 0 bases, and 11 bases lay outside the gene matches. CDR3 sequence: CASSLGLAGGGVDTQYF. The CDR3 DNA sequence: TGCGCCAGCAGCTTGGGACTGGCGGGAGGAGGTGTAGATACGCAGTATTTT. Looking up the rest from reference TRBV5-1 and TRBJ2-3 gives the full variable domain: KAGVTQTPRYLIKTRGQQVTLSCSPISGHRSVSWYQQTPGQGLQFLFEYFSETQRNKGNFPGRFSGRQFSNSRSEMNVSTLELGDSALYLCASSLGLAGGGVDTQYFGPGTRLTVL.

The V gene is TRBV6-5, the J gene TRBJ2-3, with 9 bases matching TRBD1. The CDR3 length is 15 residues. From germline, CDR1 is MNHEY and CDR2 SVGAGI. J lost 6 bases, V lost 4 bases, and 8 bases had no gene match. CDR3 bases: TGTGCCAGCAGTTGGGGACAGGGAGGATCCGATACGCAGTATTTT. Translating gives CASSWGQGGSDTQYF.

This chain connects TRBV12-3 or TRBV12-4 to TRBJ1-1; D is unclear. This CDR3 contains 13 residues. The V and J ends lost 5 bases and 1 base respectively, with 8 bases between them. CDR3 sequence: CASSAAGNTEAFF. Written as DNA, the CDR3 is TGTGCCAGCAGTGCCGCAGGGAACACTGAAGCTTTCTTT.

The table lists this clone with a count of one. The CDR3 DNA reads TGTGCCAGCAGCCCCACAGGGCCTCGTCGCTATGGCTACACCTTC. Translation: CASSPTGPRRYGYTF. The chain combines TRBV3-1 (or the pseudogene TRBV3-2) with TRBJ1-2, with D perhaps matching TRBD1 (6 bases). Trimming took 4 bases from V and 4 from J, leaving 16 bases between them. The CDR3 is 15 amino acids. Germline values: CDR1 LGHDT, CDR2 YNNKEL (reference sequence).

The chain joins TRBV6-2 or TRBV6-3 to TRBJ2-2; possible D gene TRBD1, 5 bases. V was cut by 3 bases and J by 2 bases, with 10 bases left in between. CDR3 length: 15 residues. Germline CDR1 and CDR2: MNHEY and SVGEGT. Written as DNA, the CDR3 is TGTGCCAGCAGTTATACCAGGGCCAACACCGGGGAGCTGTTTTTT. Its translation is CASSYTRANTGELFF.

The rearrangement joins TRBV7-6 to TRBJ2-5; TRBD2 agrees at 11 bases. The ends lost 4 bases at V and 6 bases at J; junction bases unmatched: 13. Germline V gives CDR1 SGHVS, CDR2 FNYEAQ. The CDR3 is 17 residues long. This CDR3 is CASSSPKLAGDGKTQYF. The CDR3 nucleotides are TGTGCCAGCAGCTCGCCTAAACTAGCGGGAGATGGAAAGACCCAGTACTTC.

The V call is TRBV11-3, the J call TRBJ2-7; D unresolved. The germline V gene has CDR1 SGHNT and CDR2 YENEEA. The CDR3 is 14 residues long. Trimming took off 1 base at V and 0 bases at J, with 7 bases between the two ends. The chain's CDR3 is CASSLAGPSYEQYF. The CDR3 region has the DNA TGTGCCAGCAGCTTAGCGGGCCCCTCCTACGAGCAGTACTTC.

This chain links TRBV27 with TRBJ1-2; D is undetermined. Germline V gives CDR1 MNHEY, CDR2 SMNVEV (reference sequence). V lost 1 base to trimming and J lost 0 bases, with 9 bases between them. CDR3 size: 15 residues. CDR3 region: CASSLYGRSNYGYTF. For the CDR3, the DNA is TGTGCCAGCAGTTTATACGGCCGATCTAACTATGGCTACACCTTC.

The J gene is TRBJ2-7, the V gene TRBV5-5; D not certain. The CDR3 has 9 residues. The germline V and J ends were trimmed by 5 bases and 6 bases, with 3 bases remaining between them. CDR1 is SGHKS, CDR2 YYEKEE, per germline (reference sequence). CDR3 sequence (DNA): TGTGCCAGCAGTGTCGAGCAGTACTTC. Translating gives CASSVEQYF.

Of note for this clone: Other DNA sequences in the sample encode the same CDR3. The chain links TRBV11-2 to TRBJ2-7; tentatively, D is TRBD1 or TRBD2 (6 bases each). This CDR3 has 13 amino acids. V was trimmed by 0 bases and J by 7 bases, leaving 10 bases between them. Germline V gene data show CDR1 as SGHAT and CDR2 as FQNNGV. In DNA form, the CDR3 reads TGTGCCAGCAGCTTAGAGGGGGCGGGAGAGCAGTACTTC. It codes for CASSLEGAGEQYF.

The chain recombines TRBV7-9 with TRBJ2-7; 7 bases line up with TRBD2. The CDR3 length is 16 residues. The V gene end was trimmed by 5 bases and the J gene end by 3 bases; junction bases not matched to a gene: 13. Germline V lookup: CDR1 SEHNR, CDR2 FQNEAQ (reference sequence). DNA for the CDR3: TGTGCCAGCAGCCGAAAGACGGGACTAAAATTCTACGAGCAGTACTTC. Its protein is CASSRKTGLKFYEQYF.

The rearrangement joins TRBV2 to TRBJ2-1, with 9 bases fitting TRBD1. The CDR3 loop spans 15 amino acids. Germline CDR1 is SNHLY and CDR2 is FYNNEI. V was clipped by 7 bases and J by 2 bases; unmatched bases: 6. The chain's CDR3 is CASTHRDRAYNEQFF. The CDR3 DNA reads as TGTGCCAGCACCCATCGGGACAGGGCCTACAATGAGCAGTTCTTC.

CDR3 coding DNA: TGTGCCAGCAGACCTAGCGGTGACACCGGGGAGCTGTTTTTT. Encoded protein: CASRPSGDTGELFF. The chain employs TRBV11-2 and TRBJ2-2; 7 bases fit TRBD2. Germline lookup yields CDR1 SGHAT and CDR2 FQNNGV. The trim removed 6 bases at V and 3 bases at J, leaving 4 bases unmatched. The CDR3 is made up of 14 amino acids. The entire variable domain, with the rest obtained from reference TRBV11-2 and TRBJ2-2, is as follows: EAGVAQSPRYKIIEKRQSVAFWCNPISGHATLYWYQQILGQGPKLLIQFQNNGVVDDSQLPKDRFSAERLKGVDSTLKIQPAKLEDSAVYLCASRPSGDTGELFFGEGSRLTVL.

This chain joins TRBV7-8 and TRBJ2-1; the match to TRBD2 covers 9 bases. The germline CDR1 and CDR2 sequences are SGHVS and FQNEAQ. V gave up 5 bases and J gave up 5 bases; unmatched junction bases: 4. CDR3 length: 14 amino acids. CDR3 nucleotide sequence: TGTGCCAGCAGCCGGACTAGCGTGCACAATGAGCAGTTCTTC. This translates into CASSRTSVHNEQFF.